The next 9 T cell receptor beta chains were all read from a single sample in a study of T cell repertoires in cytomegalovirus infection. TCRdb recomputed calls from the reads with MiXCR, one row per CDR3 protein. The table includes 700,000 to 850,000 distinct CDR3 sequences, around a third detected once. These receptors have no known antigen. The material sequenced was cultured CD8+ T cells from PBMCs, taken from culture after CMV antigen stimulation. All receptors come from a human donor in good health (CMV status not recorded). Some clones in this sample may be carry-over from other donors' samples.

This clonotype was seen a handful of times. The CDR3 coding sequence is TGTGCCAGCAGTCCAGGGGGGGGAGATGGCTACACCTTC. It yields the protein CASSPGGGDGYTF. V gene TRBV12-3 or TRBV12-4 combines with J gene TRBJ1-2; 7 positions match TRBD1. With 5 bases clipped from V and 6 bases from J, the junction kept 6 bases outside the gene matches. CDR3 size: 13 residues.

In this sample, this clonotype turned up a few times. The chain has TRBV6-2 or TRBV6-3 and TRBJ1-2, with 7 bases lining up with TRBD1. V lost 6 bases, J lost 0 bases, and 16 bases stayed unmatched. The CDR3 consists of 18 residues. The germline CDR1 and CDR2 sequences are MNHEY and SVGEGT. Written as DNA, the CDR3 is TGTGCCAGCAGAACACGTGCGAACGGGGACAGTCCTAACTATGGCTACACCTTC. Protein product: CASRTRANGDSPNYGYTF.

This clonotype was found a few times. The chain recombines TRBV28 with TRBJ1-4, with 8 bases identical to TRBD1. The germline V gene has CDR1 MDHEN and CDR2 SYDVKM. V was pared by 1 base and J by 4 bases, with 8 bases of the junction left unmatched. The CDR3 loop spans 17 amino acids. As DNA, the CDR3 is TGTGCCAGCAGTTTATTAGAGGACAGGGAACGTAATGAAAAACTGTTTTTT. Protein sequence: CASSLLEDRERNEKLFF. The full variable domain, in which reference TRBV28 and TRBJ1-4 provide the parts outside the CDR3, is DVKVTQSSRYLVKRTGEKVFLECVQDMDHENMFWYRQDPGLGLRLIYFSYDVKMKEKGDIPEGYSVSREKKERFSLILESASTNQTSMYLCASSLLEDRERNEKLFFGSGTQLSVL.

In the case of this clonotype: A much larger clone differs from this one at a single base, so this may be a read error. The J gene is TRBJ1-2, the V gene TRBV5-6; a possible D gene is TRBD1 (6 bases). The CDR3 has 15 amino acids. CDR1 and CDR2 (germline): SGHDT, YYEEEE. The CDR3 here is CASSRGGGFGYDYTF. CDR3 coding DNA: TGTGCCAGCTCCCGGGGTGGGGGCTTTGGCTATGACTACACCTTC.

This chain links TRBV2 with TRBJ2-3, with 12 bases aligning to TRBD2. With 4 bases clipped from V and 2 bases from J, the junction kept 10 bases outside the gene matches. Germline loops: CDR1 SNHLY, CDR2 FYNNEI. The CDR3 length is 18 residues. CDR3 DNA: TGTGCCAGCAGTGTTGCACTAGCGGGGGGCGTTCTCACAGATACGCAGTATTTT. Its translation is CASSVALAGGVLTDTQYF.

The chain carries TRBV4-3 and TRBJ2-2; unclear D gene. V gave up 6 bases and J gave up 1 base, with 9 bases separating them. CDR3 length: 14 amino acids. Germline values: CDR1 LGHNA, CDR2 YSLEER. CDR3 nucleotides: TGCGCCAGCAGACCTATAGTGAACACCGGGGAGCTGTTTTTT. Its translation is CASRPIVNTGELFF.

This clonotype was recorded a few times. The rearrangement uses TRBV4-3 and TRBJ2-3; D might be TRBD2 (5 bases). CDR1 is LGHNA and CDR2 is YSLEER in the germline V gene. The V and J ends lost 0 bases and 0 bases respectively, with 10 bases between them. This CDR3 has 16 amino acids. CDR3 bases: TGCGCCAGCAGCCAAGACAGAGGGCTTAGCACAGATACGCAGTATTTT. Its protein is CASSQDRGLSTDTQYF.

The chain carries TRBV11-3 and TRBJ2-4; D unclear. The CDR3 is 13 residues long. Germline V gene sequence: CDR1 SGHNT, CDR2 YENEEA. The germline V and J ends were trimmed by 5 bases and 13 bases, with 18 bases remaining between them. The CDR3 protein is CASSAFRSGPQYF. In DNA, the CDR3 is TGTGCCAGCAGCGCTTTTCGCTCAGGTCCCCAGTACTTC.

The DNA for the CDR3 is TGTGCCAGTAGTATCACAGGGACCTACTATGGCTACACCTTC. It yields the protein CASSITGTYYGYTF. The chain links TRBV19 to TRBJ1-2, with D perhaps matching TRBD1 (6 bases). Germline V CDR1 and CDR2: LNHDA, SQIVND (reference sequence). V lost 3 bases and J lost 3, with 11 bases in between. The CDR3 has 14 amino acids.